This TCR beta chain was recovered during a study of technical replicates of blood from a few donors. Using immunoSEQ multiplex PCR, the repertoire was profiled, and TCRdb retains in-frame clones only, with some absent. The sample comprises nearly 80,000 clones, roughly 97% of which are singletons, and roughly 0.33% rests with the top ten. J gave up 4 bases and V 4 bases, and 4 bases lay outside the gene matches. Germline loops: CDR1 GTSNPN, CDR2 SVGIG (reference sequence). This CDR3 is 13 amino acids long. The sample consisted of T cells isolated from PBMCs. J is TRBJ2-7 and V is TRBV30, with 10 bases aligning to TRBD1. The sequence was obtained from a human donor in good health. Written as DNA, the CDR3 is TGTGCCTGGATGCCGGGACAGGGGTACGAGCAGTACTTC. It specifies CAWMPGQGYEQYF.